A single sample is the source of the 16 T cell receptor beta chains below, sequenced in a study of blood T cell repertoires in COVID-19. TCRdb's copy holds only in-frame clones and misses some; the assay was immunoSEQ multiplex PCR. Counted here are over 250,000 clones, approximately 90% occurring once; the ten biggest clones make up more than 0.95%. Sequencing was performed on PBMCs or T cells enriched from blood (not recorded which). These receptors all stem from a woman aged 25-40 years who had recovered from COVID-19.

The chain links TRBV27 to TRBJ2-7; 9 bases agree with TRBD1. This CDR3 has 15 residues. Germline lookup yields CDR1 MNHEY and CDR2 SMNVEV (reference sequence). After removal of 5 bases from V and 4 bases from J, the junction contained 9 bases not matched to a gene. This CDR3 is CASSPPGTGLYEQYF. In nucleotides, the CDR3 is TGTGCCAGCAGTCCCCCTGGGACAGGGTTATACGAGCAGTACTTC.

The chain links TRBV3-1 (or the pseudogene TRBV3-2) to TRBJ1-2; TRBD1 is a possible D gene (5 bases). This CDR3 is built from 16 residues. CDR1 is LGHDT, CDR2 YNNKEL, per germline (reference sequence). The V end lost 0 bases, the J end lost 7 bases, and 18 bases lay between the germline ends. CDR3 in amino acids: CASSQDNFRARGGYTF. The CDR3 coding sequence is TGTGCCAGCAGCCAAGACAATTTCAGGGCCCGTGGTGGCTACACCTTC.

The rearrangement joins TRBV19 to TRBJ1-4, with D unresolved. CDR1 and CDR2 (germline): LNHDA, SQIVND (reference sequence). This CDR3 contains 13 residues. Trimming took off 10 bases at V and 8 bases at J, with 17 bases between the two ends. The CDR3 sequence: CATEDYGREKLFF. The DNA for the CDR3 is TGTGCCACGGAAGATTATGGGCGCGAAAAACTGTTTTTT.

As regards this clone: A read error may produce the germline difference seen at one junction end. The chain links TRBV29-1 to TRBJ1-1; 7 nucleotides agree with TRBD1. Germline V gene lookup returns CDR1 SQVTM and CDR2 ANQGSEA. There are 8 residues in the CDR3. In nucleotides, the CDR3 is TGCAGCGTTCATAGGGACAGATTT. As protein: CSVHRDRF.

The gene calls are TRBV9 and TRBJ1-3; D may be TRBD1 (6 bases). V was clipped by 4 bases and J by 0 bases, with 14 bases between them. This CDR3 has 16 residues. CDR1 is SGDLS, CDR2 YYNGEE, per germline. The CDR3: CASSLTGKISGNTIYF. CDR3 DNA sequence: TGTGCCAGCAGCTTAACAGGGAAGATCTCTGGAAACACCATATATTTT.

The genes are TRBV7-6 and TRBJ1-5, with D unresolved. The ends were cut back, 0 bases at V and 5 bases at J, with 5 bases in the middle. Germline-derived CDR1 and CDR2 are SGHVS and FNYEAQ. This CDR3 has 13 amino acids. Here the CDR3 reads CASSLAEDQPQHF. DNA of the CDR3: TGTGCCAGCAGCTTAGCGGAGGATCAGCCCCAGCATTTT.

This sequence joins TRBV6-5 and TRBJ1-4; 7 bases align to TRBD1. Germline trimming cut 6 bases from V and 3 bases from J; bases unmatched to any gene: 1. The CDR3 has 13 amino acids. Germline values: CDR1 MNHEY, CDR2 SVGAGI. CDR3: CASRGQPNEKLFF. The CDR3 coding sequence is TGTGCCAGCAGGGGACAGCCTAATGAAAAACTGTTTTTT.

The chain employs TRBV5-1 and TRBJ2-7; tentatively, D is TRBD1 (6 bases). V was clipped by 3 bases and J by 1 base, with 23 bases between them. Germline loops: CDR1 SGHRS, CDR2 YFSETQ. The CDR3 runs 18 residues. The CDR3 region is CASSYINKTGHHSYEQYF. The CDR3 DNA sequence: TGCGCCAGCAGCTACATTAATAAAACGGGACACCATTCCTACGAGCAGTACTTC.

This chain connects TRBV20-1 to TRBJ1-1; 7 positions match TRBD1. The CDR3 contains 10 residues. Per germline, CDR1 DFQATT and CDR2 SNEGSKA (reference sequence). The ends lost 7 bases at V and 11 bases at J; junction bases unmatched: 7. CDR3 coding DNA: TGCAGTGAAGGGGGCGAGGTGGCTTTCTTT. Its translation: CSEGGEVAFF.

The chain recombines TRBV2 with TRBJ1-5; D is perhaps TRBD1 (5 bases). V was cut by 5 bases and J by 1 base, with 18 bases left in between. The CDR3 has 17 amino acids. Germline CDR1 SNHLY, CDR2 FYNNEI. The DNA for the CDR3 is TGTGCCAGCAGTCCAGGATATACGCGGGGGAGCAATCAGCCCCAGCATTTT. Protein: CASSPGYTRGSNQPQHF.

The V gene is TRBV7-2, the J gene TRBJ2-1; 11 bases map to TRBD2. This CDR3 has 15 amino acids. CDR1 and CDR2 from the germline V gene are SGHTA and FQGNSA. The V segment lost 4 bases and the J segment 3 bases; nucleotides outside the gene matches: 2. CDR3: CASSSGLADYNEQFF. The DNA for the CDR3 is TGTGCCAGCAGCTCGGGACTAGCGGACTACAATGAGCAGTTCTTC. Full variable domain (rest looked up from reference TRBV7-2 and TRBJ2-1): GAGVSQSPSNKVTEKGKDVELRCDPISGHTALYWYRQSLGQGLEFLIYFQGNSAPDKSGLPSDRFSAERTGGSVSTLTIQRTQQEDSAVYLCASSSGLADYNEQFFGPGTRLTVL.

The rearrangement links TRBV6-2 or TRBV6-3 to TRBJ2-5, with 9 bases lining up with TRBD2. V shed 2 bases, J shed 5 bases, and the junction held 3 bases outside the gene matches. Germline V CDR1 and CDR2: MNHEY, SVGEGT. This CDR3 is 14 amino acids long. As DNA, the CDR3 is TGTGCCAGCAGTTACGGCAGCGGGAGGGAGACCCAGTACTTC. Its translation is CASSYGSGRETQYF.

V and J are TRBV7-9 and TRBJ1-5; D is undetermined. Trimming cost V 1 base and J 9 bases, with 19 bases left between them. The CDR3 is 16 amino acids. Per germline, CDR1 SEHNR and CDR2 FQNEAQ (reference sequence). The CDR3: CASSLGSGLSLTPQHF. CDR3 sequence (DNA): TGTGCCAGCAGCTTAGGCTCTGGACTTAGCCTGACGCCCCAGCATTTT.

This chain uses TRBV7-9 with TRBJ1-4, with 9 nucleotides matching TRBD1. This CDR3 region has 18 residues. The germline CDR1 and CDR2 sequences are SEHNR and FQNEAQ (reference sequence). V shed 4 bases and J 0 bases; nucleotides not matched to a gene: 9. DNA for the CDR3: TGTGCCAGCAGCTGGGACAGGGCGATAACCGCAACTAATGAAAAACTGTTTTTT. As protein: CASSWDRAITATNEKLFF.

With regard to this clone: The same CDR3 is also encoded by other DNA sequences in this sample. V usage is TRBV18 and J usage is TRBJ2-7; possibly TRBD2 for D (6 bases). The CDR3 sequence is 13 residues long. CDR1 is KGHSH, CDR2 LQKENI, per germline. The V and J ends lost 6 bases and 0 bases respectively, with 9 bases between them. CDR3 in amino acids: CASSPGGSYEQYF. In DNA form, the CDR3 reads TGTGCCAGCTCCCCCGGGGGCTCCTACGAGCAGTACTTC.

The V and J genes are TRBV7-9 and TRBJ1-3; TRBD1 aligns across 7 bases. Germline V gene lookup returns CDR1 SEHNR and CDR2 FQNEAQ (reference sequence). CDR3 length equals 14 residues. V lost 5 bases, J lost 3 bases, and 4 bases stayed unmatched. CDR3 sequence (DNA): TGTGCCAGCAGCCCACAGGGGATTGGAAACACCATATATTTT. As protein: CASSPQGIGNTIYF. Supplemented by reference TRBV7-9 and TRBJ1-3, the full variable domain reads DTGVSQNPRHKITKRGQNVTFRCDPISEHNRLYWYRQTLGQGPEFLTYFQNEAQLEKSRLLSDRFSAERPKGSFSTLEIQRTEQGDSAMYLCASSPQGIGNTIYFGEGSWLTVV.